Sequencing of this T cell receptor beta chain was carried out in a study of T cell changes during pregnancy in multiple sclerosis. Looked up from germline, CDR1 is SGHDN and CDR2 is FVKESK. The CDR3 has 15 amino acids. V was pared by 0 bases and J by 5 bases, with 11 bases between. Produced via immunoSEQ multiplex PCR; TCRdb's table is partial and in-frame only. The sample holds tens of thousands of clones, more than 80% seen once. This sequence joins TRBV14 and TRBJ2-1; no definite D call. The specimen was CD4+ T cells from peripheral blood mononuclear cells, collected before pregnancy. The origin of this receptor is a female donor with multiple sclerosis, enrolled in a pregnancy study. The CDR3 DNA follows: TGTGCCAGCAGCCAAGATTTGGGCGCAAACAATGAGCAGTTCTTC. Translating it yields CASSQDLGANNEQFF.